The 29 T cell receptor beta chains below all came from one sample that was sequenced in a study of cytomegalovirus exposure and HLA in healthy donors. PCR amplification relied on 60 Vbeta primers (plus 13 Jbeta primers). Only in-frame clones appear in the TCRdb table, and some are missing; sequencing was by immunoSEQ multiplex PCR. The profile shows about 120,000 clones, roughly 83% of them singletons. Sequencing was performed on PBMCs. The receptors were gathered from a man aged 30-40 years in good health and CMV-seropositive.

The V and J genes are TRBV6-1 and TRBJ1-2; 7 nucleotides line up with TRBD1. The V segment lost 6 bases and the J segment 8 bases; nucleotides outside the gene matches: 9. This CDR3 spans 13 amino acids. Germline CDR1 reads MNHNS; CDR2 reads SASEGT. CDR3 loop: CASRSDRAGGYTF. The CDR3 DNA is TGTGCCAGCAGAAGCGACAGGGCGGGCGGCTACACCTTC.

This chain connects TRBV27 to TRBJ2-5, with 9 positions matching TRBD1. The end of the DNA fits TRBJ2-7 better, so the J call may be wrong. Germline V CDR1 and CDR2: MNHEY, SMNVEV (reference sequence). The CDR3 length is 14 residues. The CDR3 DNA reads TGTGCCAGCAGTGACGGGACAGGGATCTACGAGCAGTACTTC. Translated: CASSDGTGIYEQYF.

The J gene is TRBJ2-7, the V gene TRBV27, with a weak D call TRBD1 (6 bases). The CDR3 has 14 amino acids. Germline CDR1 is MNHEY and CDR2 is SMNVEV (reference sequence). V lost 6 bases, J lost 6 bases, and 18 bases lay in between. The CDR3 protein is CASRVEARGLEQYF. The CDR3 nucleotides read TGTGCCAGCAGGGTTGAGGCCAGGGGCCTCGAGCAGTACTTC.

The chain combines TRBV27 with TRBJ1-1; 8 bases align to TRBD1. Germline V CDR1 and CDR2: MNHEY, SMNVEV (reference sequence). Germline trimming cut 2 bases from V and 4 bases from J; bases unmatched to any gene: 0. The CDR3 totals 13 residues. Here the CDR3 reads CASSLDRGTEAFF. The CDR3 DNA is TGTGCCAGCAGTTTAGACAGGGGCACTGAAGCTTTCTTT.

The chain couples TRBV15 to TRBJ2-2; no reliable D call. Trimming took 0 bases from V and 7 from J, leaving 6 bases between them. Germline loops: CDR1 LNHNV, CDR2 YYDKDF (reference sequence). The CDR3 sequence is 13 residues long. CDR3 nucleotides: TGTGCCACCAGCAGAGATTTCTTCGGGGAGCTGTTTTTT. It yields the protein CATSRDFFGELFF.

This CDR3 is CASSLDPTYEQYF. The CDR3, as DNA: TGTGCCAGCAGCTTAGATCCCACCTACGAGCAGTACTTC. The V and J genes are TRBV11-2 and TRBJ2-5; no reliable D call. Judging by the DNA end, TRBJ2-7 fits better; the J call may be wrong. Germline V gene sequence: CDR1 SGHAT, CDR2 FQNNGV. The CDR3 consists of 13 residues.

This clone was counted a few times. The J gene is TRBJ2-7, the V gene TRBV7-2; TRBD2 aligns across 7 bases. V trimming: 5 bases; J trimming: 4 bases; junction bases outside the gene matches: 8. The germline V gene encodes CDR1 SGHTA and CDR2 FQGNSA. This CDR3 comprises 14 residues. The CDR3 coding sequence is TGTGCCAGCAGCCTCCAAAGCGGGGTGTACGAGCAGTACTTC. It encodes CASSLQSGVYEQYF.

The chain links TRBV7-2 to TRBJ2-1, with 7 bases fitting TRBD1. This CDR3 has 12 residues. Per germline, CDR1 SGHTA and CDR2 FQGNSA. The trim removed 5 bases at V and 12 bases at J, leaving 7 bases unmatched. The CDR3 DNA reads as TGTGCCAGCAGCCCGAGCGACAGGGTGCAGTTCTTC. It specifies CASSPSDRVQFF. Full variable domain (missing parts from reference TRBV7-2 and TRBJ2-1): GAGVSQSPSNKVTEKGKDVELRCDPISGHTALYWYRQSLGQGLEFLIYFQGNSAPDKSGLPSDRFSAERTGGSVSTLTIQRTQQEDSAVYLCASSPSDRVQFFGPGTRLTVL.

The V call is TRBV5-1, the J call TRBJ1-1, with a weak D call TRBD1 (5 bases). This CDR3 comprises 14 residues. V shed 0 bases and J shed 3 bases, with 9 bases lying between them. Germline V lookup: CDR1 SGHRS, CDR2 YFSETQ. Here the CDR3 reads CASSLGGGDTEAFF. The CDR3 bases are TGCGCCAGCAGCTTGGGCGGGGGGGACACTGAAGCTTTCTTT.

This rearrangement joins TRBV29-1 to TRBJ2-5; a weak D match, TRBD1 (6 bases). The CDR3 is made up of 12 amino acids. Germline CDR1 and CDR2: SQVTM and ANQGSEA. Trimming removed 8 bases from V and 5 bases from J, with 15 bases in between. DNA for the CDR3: TGCAGCTCAACTCCAGGGGATGAGACCCAGTACTTC. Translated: CSSTPGDETQYF.

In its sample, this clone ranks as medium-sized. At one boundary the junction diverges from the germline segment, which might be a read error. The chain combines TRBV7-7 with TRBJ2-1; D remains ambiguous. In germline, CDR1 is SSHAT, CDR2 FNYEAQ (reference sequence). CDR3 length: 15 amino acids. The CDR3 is CASSLGLAAYNEQFF. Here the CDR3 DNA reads TGTGCTAGCAGCTTAGGCCTCGCGGCATACAATGAGCAGTTCTTC.

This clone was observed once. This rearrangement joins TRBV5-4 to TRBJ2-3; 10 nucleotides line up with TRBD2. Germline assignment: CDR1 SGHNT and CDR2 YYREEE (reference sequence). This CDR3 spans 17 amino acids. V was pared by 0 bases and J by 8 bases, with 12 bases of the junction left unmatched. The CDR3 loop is CASSLASSGGPLGTQYF. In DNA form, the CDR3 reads TGTGCCAGCAGCTTGGCCTCTAGCGGGGGCCCCCTGGGTACGCAGTATTTT.

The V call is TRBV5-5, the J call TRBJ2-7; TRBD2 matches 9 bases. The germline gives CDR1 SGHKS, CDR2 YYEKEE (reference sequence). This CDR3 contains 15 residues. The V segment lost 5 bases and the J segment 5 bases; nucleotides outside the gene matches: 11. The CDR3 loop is CASRNPGTSPNEQYF. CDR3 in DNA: TGTGCCAGCAGGAATCCGGGGACTAGCCCTAACGAGCAGTACTTC.

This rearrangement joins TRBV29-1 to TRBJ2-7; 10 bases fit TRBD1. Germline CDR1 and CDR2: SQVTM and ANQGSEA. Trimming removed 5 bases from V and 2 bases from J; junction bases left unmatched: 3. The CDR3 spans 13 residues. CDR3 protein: CSVIGTGAYEQYF. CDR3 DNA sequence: TGCAGCGTTATAGGGACAGGGGCCTACGAGCAGTACTTC.

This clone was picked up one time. DNA for the CDR3: TGCGCCAGCAGCTTGCTTCCTAGCGGGGAAGAGACCCAGTACTTC. This translates into CASSLLPSGEETQYF. The chain is built from TRBV5-1 and TRBJ2-5, with 9 bases aligning to TRBD2. CDR1 and CDR2 (germline): SGHRS, YFSETQ. CDR3 length: 15 amino acids. J was trimmed by 3 bases and V by 1 base; bases with no gene match: 4.

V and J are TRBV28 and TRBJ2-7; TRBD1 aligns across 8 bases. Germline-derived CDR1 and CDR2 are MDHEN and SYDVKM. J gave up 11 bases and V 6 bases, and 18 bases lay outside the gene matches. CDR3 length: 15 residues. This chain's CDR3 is CASRPGGGYREFEYF. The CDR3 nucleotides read TGTGCCAGCAGACCAGGGGGCGGATATCGGGAATTCGAGTACTTC. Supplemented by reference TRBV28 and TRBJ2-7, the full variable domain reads DVKVTQSSRYLVKRTGEKVFLECVQDMDHENMFWYRQDPGLGLRLIYFSYDVKMKEKGDIPEGYSVSREKKERFSLILESASTNQTSMYLCASRPGGGYREFEYFGPGTRLTVT.

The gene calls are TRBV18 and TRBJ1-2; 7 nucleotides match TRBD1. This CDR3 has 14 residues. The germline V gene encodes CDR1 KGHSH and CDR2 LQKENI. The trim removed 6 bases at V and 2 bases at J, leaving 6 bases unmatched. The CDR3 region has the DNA TGTGCCAGCTCCCCCGGGACAGAGAACTATGGCTACACCTTC. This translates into CASSPGTENYGYTF.

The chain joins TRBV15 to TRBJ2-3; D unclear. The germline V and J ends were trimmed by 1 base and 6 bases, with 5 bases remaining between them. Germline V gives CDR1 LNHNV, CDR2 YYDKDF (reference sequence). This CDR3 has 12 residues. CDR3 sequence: CATSRVLDTQYF. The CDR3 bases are TGTGCCACCAGCAGAGTTCTGGATACGCAGTATTTT.

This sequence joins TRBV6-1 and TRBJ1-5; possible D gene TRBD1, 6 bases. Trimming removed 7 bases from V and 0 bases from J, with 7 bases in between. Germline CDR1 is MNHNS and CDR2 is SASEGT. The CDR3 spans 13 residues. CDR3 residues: CASNRASNQPQHF. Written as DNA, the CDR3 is TGTGCCAGCAACAGGGCTAGCAATCAGCCCCAGCATTTT.

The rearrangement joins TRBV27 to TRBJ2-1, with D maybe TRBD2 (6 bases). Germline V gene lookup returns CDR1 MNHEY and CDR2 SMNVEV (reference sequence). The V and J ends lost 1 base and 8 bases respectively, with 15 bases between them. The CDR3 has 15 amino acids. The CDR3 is CASSLFGGSGYEQFF. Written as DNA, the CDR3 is TGTGCCAGCAGTTTATTTGGGGGGAGTGGGTATGAGCAGTTCTTC.

CDR3 amino acids: CASSVDWSGYEQYF. In nucleotides, the CDR3 is TGTGCCAGCAGCGTAGATTGGAGCGGCTACGAGCAGTACTTC. This chain connects TRBV9 to TRBJ2-7; the D gene is possibly TRBD2 (5 bases). This CDR3 is built from 14 residues. Per the germline V gene, CDR1 is SGDLS and CDR2 is YYNGEE. Trimming shortened V by 0 bases and J by 3 bases, and 10 bases separated the two germline ends.

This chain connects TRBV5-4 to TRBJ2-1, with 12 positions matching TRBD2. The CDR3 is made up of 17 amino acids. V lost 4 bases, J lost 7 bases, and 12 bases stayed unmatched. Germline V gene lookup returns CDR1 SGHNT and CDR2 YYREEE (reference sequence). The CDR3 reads CASSRSSGGAYVNEQFF. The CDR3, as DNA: TGTGCCAGCAGCCGGTCTAGCGGGGGGGCCTATGTGAATGAGCAGTTCTTC.

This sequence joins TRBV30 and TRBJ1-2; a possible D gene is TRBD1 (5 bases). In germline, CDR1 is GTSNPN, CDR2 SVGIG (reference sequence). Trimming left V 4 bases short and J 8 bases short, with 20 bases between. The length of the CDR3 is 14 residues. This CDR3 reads CAWNSLRAGLGYTF. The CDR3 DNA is TGTGCCTGGAACTCCCTCAGGGCCGGGCTAGGCTACACCTTC.

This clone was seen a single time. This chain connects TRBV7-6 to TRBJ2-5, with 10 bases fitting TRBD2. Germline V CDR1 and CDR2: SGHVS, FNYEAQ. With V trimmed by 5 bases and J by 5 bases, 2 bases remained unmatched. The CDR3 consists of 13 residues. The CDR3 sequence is CASSGGLAETQYF. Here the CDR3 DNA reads TGTGCCAGCAGCGGGGGACTAGCGGAGACCCAGTACTTC.

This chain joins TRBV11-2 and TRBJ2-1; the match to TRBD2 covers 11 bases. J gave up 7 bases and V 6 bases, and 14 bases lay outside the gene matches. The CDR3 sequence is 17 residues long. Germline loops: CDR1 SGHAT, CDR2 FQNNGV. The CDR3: CASRGWASGRLSNEQFF. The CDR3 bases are TGTGCCAGCAGGGGGTGGGCTAGCGGGAGGTTGAGTAATGAGCAGTTCTTC.

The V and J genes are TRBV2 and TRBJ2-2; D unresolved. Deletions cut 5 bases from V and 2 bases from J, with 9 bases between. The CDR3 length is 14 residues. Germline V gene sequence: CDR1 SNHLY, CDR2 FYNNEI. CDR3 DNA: TGTGCCAGCAGTTGGCTGGCAAACACCGGGGAGCTGTTTTTT. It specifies CASSWLANTGELFF.

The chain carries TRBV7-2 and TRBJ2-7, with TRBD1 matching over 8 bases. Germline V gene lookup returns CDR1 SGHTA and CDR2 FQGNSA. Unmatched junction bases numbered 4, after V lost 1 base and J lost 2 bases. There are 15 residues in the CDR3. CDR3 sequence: CASSLENRGTYEQYF. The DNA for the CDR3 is TGTGCCAGCAGCTTAGAGAACAGGGGGACCTACGAGCAGTACTTC.

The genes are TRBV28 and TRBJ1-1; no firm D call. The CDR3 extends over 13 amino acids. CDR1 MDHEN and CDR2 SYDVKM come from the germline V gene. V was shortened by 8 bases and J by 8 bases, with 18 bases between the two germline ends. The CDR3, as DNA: TGTGCCAGCCGGGTGCTGCCTGAGTTGGAAGCTTTCTTT. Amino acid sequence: CASRVLPELEAFF.

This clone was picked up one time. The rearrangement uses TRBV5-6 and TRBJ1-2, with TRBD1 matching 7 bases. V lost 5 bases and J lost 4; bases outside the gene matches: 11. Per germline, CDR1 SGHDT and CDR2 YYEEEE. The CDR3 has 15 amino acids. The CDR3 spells CASRLGPGGTYGYTF. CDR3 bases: TGTGCCAGCAGGCTGGGGCCAGGGGGTACCTATGGCTACACCTTC.